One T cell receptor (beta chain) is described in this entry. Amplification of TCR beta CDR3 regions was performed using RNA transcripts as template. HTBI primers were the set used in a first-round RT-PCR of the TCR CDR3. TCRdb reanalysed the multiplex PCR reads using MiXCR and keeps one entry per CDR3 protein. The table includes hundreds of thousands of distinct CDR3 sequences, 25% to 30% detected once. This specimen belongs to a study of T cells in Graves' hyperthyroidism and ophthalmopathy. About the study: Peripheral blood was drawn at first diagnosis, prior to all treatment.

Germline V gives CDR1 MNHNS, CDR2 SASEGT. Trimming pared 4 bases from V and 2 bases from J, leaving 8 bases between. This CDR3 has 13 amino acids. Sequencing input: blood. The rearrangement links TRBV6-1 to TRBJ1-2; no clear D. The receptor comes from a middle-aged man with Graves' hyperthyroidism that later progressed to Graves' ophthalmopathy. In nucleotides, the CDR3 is TGTGCCAGCAGTGTGACCGAAAACTATGGCTACACCTTC. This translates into CASSVTENYGYTF.